These 19 T cell receptor beta chains were all obtained from the same sample, sequenced in a study of cytomegalovirus exposure and HLA in healthy donors. Primers for the PCR totalled 60 Vbeta and 13 Jbeta. Clones were sequenced by immunoSEQ multiplex PCR, and TCRdb holds only the in-frame ones, with some missing. This table holds roughly 80,000 clones, more than 80% found once. Source material: PBMCs. The origin of the receptors is a woman aged 25 to 39 in good health and CMV-seronegative.

This clone was seen a single time. The gene calls are TRBV19 and TRBJ2-7; no clear D. The CDR3 contains 13 residues. Germline lookup yields CDR1 LNHDA and CDR2 SQIVND (reference sequence). Deletions cut 5 bases from V and 4 bases from J, with 12 bases between. In DNA form, the CDR3 reads TGTGCCAGTAGTCCATCCGTAGTATACGAGCAGTACTTC. Its translation is CASSPSVVYEQYF.

This rearrangement joins TRBV5-6 to TRBJ1-2; the match to TRBD1 covers 9 bases. J was trimmed by 5 bases and V by 5 bases; bases with no gene match: 13. The CDR3 loop spans 16 amino acids. Germline CDR1 reads SGHDT; CDR2 reads YYEEEE. The CDR3 protein is CASRSGQGFPKYGYTF. CDR3 nucleotides: TGTGCCAGCAGATCGGGACAGGGTTTTCCCAAGTATGGCTACACCTTC.

The chain is built from TRBV9 and TRBJ2-2, with 8 positions matching TRBD1. The ends lost 0 bases at V and 7 bases at J; junction bases unmatched: 11. CDR3 size: 17 residues. Germline V CDR1 and CDR2: SGDLS, YYNGEE. The CDR3 nucleotides read TGTGCCAGCAGCGTAGCCCGGCAGGGGGCGCGATACGGGGAGCTGTTTTTT. Residues: CASSVARQGARYGELFF.

The CDR3 nucleotides read TGTGCCAGCAGTGAAAGATCCCGACTCCTAGCCGCAGATACGCAGTATTTT. It specifies CASSERSRLLAADTQYF. This chain connects TRBV6-1 to TRBJ2-3; possible D gene TRBD2, 5 bases. Trimming took off 2 bases at V and 4 bases at J, with 19 bases between the two ends. CDR1 and CDR2 (germline): MNHNS, SASEGT. The CDR3 extends over 17 amino acids.

The chain recombines TRBV5-8 with TRBJ1-6; D might be TRBD1 (6 bases). Germline V lookup: CDR1 SGHTS, CDR2 YDEGEE. This CDR3 is 17 amino acids long. Between the trimmed V and J ends, which lost 2 bases and 9 bases, there was a span of 21 bases. The DNA of the CDR3 is TGTGCCAGCAGCTTTTTTGTGGGGAGGGGGGCCTTTTCACCCCTCCACTTT. Protein sequence: CASSFFVGRGAFSPLHF.

The chain employs TRBV30 and TRBJ2-7; 10 positions match TRBD2. Germline CDR1 GTSNPN, CDR2 SVGIG (reference sequence). The J segment lost 5 bases and the V segment lost 5 bases, leaving 9 bases of the junction unmatched. CDR3 length: 14 residues. The CDR3 region is CAWGPSGSRHEQYF. The CDR3, as DNA: TGTGCCTGGGGACCTAGCGGGAGTCGGCACGAGCAGTACTTC.

The chain has TRBV6-4 and TRBJ2-1; D is undetermined. V was cut by 6 bases and J by 5 bases, with 8 bases left in between. The CDR3 has 12 amino acids. The germline gives CDR1 MRHNA, CDR2 SNTAGT. The CDR3 region is CASSGGDNEQFF. CDR3 in DNA: TGTGCCAGCAGCGGCGGAGACAATGAGCAGTTCTTC.

This chain uses TRBV5-1 with TRBJ2-6; tentatively, D is TRBD1 (6 bases). The germline V gene encodes CDR1 SGHRS and CDR2 YFSETQ. Trimming left V 7 bases short and J 2 bases short, with 10 bases between. This CDR3 comprises 14 residues. This chain's CDR3 is CASAGAAGANVLTF. CDR3 bases: TGCGCCAGCGCAGGGGCGGCTGGGGCCAACGTCCTGACTTTC.

The chain couples TRBV9 to TRBJ2-7; 10 nucleotides align to TRBD1. The ends lost 0 bases at V and 4 bases at J; junction bases unmatched: 1. The CDR3 consists of 14 residues. The germline gives CDR1 SGDLS, CDR2 YYNGEE. CDR3 amino acids: CASSVAGQGYEQYF. In DNA, the CDR3 is TGTGCCAGCAGCGTAGCGGGACAGGGGTACGAGCAGTACTTC.

The chain is built from TRBV6-5 and TRBJ1-1, with TRBD1 matching over 9 bases. The CDR3 sequence is 13 residues long. CDR1 is MNHEY and CDR2 is SVGAGI in the germline V gene. V was pared by 4 bases and J by 6 bases, with 3 bases of the junction left unmatched. The DNA of the CDR3 is TGTGCCAGCAGTTCCCGGACAGGGGCTGAAGCTTTCTTT. This translates into CASSSRTGAEAFF.

There are a few counts of this clone. The J gene is TRBJ2-7, the V gene TRBV2; 8 positions agree with TRBD2. CDR1 and CDR2 (germline): SNHLY, FYNNEI. With 6 bases clipped from V and 0 bases from J, the junction kept 7 bases outside the gene matches. CDR3 size: 15 residues. In DNA, the CDR3 is TGTGCCAGCAGGCGCGGACTAGCACCCTCCTACGAGCAGTACTTC. Amino acids: CASRRGLAPSYEQYF.

This chain joins TRBV5-1 and TRBJ2-2; 11 nucleotides agree with TRBD2. Germline CDR1 SGHRS, CDR2 YFSETQ. After removal of 2 bases from V and 5 bases from J, the junction contained 5 bases not matched to a gene. The CDR3 runs to 16 residues. The DNA of the CDR3 is TGCGCCAGCAGCTTCCTAGCGGGAGGTAGGACCGGGGAGCTGTTTTTT. It encodes CASSFLAGGRTGELFF.

The chain joins TRBV4-2 to TRBJ2-1, with TRBD1 matching over 8 bases. CDR1 LGHNA and CDR2 YNFKEQ come from the germline V gene. CDR3 length equals 16 residues. V trimming: 1 base; J trimming: 7 bases; junction bases outside the gene matches: 9. CDR3 sequence: CASSQVGQGAWNEQFF. CDR3 bases: TGTGCCAGCAGCCAAGTGGGCCAGGGGGCGTGGAATGAGCAGTTCTTC.

The CDR3 nucleotides are TGTGCCACCAGCAGCTATACTAGCGTGACCGGGGAGCTGTTTTTT. This sequence encodes CATSSYTSVTGELFF. The V and J genes are TRBV15 and TRBJ2-2; TRBD2 matches at 7 bases. V lost 3 bases and J lost 5; bases outside the gene matches: 6. Germline CDR1 and CDR2: LNHNV and YYDKDF (reference sequence). CDR3 length equals 15 residues.

The chain uses TRBV5-1 and TRBJ2-1, with 12 positions matching TRBD2. The CDR3 is 16 residues long. Germline CDR1 SGHRS, CDR2 YFSETQ. Trimming at V came to 0 bases and at J to 3 bases, leaving 1 base not matched to a gene. The CDR3 DNA reads as TGCGCCAGCAGCTTGGGGACTAGCGGGAACTACAATGAGCAGTTCTTC. Translating it yields CASSLGTSGNYNEQFF.

The chain recombines TRBV12-5 with TRBJ2-1; the match to TRBD2 covers 7 bases. The V segment lost 7 bases and the J segment 11 bases; nucleotides outside the gene matches: 17. The CDR3 length is 15 residues. Germline V gene data show CDR1 as LGHNT and CDR2 as FRNRAP. The CDR3 DNA reads as TGTGCTAGTGCCCGGGAGGCCCCGGGGCCAATGAAGCAGTTCTTC. Its protein is CASAREAPGPMKQFF.

The rearrangement uses TRBV7-9 and TRBJ2-7; 10 bases fit TRBD2. The germline gives CDR1 SEHNR, CDR2 FQNEAQ (reference sequence). V was pared by 4 bases and J by 2 bases, with 8 bases of the junction left unmatched. This CDR3 is 16 amino acids long. The CDR3 coding sequence is TGTGCCAGCAGCTCGAAGGGTGGACTAGCGGCCTACGAGCAGTACTTC. It is translated as CASSSKGGLAAYEQYF.

This clone was recorded once. This chain links TRBV19 with TRBJ1-1, with D possibly matching TRBD1 (6 bases). The CDR3 consists of 14 residues. Per the germline V gene, CDR1 is LNHDA and CDR2 is SQIVND (reference sequence). V was shortened by 5 bases and J by 1 base, with 11 bases between the two germline ends. The CDR3 DNA reads as TGTGCCAGTAGTGTATCGACAGGGAACACTGAAGCTTTCTTT. Translating it yields CASSVSTGNTEAFF.

This clone has only a few counts. V is TRBV21-1 and J is TRBJ2-2; the table's D gene call, TRBD2, was not cross checked with the DNA. TRBV21-1 represents a pseudogene. The length of the CDR3 is 17 residues. The CDR3 DNA follows: TGTGCCAGCAGTTTGGGGGGACGAACCTATCGAACCGGGGAGCTGTTTTTT. Its translation: CASSLGGRTYRTGELFF.